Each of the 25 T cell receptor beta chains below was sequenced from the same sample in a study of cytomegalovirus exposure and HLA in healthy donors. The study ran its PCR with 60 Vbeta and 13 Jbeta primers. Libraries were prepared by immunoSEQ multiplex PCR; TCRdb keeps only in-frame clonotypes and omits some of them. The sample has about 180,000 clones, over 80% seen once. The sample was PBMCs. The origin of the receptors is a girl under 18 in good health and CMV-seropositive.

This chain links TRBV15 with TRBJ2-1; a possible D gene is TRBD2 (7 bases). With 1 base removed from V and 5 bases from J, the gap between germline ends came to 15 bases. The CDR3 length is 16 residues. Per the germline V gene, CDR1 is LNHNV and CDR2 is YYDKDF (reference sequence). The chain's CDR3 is CATSRGTGGLNNEQFF. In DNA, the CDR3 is TGTGCCACCAGCAGAGGCACCGGGGGGCTCAACAATGAGCAGTTCTTC.

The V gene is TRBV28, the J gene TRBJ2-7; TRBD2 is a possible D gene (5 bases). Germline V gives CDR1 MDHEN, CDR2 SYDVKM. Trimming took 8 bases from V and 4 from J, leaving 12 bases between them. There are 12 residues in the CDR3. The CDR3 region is CASAGAAYEQYF. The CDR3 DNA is TGTGCCAGCGCGGGTGCGGCTTACGAGCAGTACTTC.

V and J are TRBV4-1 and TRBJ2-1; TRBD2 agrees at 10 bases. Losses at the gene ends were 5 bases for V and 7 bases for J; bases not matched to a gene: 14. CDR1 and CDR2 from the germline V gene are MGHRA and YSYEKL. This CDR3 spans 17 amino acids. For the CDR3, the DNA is TGCGCCAGCAGCACACGTCCGGCAAGCGGGGGGGGAAATGAGCAGTTCTTC. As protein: CASSTRPASGGGNEQFF.

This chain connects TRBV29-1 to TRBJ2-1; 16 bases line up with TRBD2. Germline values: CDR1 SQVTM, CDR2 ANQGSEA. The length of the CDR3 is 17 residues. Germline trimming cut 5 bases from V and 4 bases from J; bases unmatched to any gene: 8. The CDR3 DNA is TGCAGCGTTTGGGGACTAGCGGGAGGGCCGCAGTACAATGAGCAGTTCTTC. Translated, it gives CSVWGLAGGPQYNEQFF.

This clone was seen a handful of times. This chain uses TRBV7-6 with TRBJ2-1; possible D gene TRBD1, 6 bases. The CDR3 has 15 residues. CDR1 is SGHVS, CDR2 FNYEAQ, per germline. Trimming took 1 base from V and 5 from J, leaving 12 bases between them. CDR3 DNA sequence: TGTGCCAGCAGCTTAGTAGGGGGACAAGACAATGAGCAGTTCTTC. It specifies CASSLVGGQDNEQFF. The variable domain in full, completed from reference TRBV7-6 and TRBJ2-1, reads GAGVSQSPRYKVTKRGQDVALRCDPISGHVSLYWYRQALGQGPEFLTYFNYEAQQDKSGLPNDRFSAERPEGSISTLTIQRTEQRDSAMYRCASSLVGGQDNEQFFGPGTRLTVL.

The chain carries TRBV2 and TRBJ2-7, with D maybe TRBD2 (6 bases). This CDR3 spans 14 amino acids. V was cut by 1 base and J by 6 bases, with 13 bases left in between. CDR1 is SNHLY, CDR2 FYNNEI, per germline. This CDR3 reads CASSEDGRGGEQYF. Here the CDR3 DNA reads TGTGCCAGCAGTGAAGACGGGAGAGGAGGCGAGCAGTACTTC.

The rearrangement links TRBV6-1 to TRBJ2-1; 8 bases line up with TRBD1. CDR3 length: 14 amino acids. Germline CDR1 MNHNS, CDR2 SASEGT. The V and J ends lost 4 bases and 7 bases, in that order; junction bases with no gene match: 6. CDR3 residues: CASSGTGRFNEQFF. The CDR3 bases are TGTGCCAGCAGTGGGACAGGGCGCTTTAATGAGCAGTTCTTC.

The CDR3: CASSQDRGQGTRSYTF. The CDR3 nucleotides read TGCGCCAGCAGCCAAGACCGAGGACAGGGGACGCGCAGCTACACCTTC. This sequence joins TRBV4-1 and TRBJ1-2; 9 positions agree with TRBD1. The V segment lost 0 bases and the J segment 9 bases; nucleotides outside the gene matches: 11. CDR3 length: 16 residues. CDR1 and CDR2 (germline): MGHRA, YSYEKL.

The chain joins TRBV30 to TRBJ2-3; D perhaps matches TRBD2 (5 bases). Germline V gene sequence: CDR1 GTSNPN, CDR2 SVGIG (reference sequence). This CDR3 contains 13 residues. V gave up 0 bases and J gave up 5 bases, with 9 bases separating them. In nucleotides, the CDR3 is TGTGCCTGGAGTGTACTAGGTCTAGATACGCAGTATTTT. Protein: CAWSVLGLDTQYF.

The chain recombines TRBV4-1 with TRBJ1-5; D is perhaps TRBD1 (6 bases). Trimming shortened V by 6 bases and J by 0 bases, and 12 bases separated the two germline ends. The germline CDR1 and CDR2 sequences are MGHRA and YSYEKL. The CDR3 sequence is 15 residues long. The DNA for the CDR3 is TGCGCCAGCAGGCCAGGGGAATATAGCAATCAGCCCCAGCATTTT. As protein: CASRPGEYSNQPQHF.

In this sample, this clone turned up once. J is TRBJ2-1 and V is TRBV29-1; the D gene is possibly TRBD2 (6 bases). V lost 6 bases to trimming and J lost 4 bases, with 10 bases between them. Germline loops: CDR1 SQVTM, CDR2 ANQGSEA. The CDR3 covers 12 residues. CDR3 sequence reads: CSVMSGYNEQFF. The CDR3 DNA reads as TGCAGCGTGATGAGCGGGTACAATGAGCAGTTCTTC.

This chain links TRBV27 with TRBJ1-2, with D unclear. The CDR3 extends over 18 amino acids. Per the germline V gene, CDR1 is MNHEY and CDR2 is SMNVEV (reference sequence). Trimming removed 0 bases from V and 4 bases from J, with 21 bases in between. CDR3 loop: CASSLSPVRDPRGYGYTF. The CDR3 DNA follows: TGTGCCAGCAGTTTATCCCCCGTACGAGACCCCCGCGGCTATGGCTACACCTTC.

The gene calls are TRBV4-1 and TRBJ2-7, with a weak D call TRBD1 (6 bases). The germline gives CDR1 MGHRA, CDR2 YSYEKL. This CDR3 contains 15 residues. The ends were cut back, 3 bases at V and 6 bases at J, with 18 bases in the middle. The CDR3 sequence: CASSQGPTGLAEQYF. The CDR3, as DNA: TGCGCCAGCAGCCAGGGACCGACAGGTCTCGCCGAGCAGTACTTC.

This CDR3 reads CASSLAQTNIQYF. CDR3 bases: TGTGCCAGCAGCTTGGCACAGACGAACATTCAGTACTTC. The rearrangement uses TRBV5-6 and TRBJ2-4; D unclear. Trimming took 0 bases from V and 7 from J, leaving 8 bases between them. This CDR3 comprises 13 residues. The germline CDR1 and CDR2 sequences are SGHDT and YYEEEE.

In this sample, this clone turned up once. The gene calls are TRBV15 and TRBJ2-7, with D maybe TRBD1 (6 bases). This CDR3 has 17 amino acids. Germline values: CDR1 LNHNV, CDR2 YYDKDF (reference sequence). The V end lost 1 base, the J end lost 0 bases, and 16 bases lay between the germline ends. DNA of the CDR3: TGTGCCACCAGCAGAGGCCCGACAGGACCCCTCTCCTACGAGCAGTACTTC. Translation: CATSRGPTGPLSYEQYF.

The CDR3 DNA is TGTGCCAGTAGCTCCACGTGGCTAGCGGGAGCGGGCGAGCAGTACTTC. Translating gives CASSSTWLAGAGEQYF. The chain carries TRBV19 and TRBJ2-7, with 10 bases fitting TRBD2. Germline CDR1 and CDR2: LNHDA and SQIVND (reference sequence). The CDR3 sequence is 16 residues long. V shed 6 bases, J shed 6 bases, and the junction held 14 bases outside the gene matches. Variable domain in full (rest from reference TRBV19 and TRBJ2-7): DGGITQSPKYLFRKEGQNVTLSCEQNLNHDAMYWYRQDPGQGLRLIYYSQIVNDFQKGDIAEGYSVSREKKESFPLTVTSAQKNPTAFYLCASSSTWLAGAGEQYFGPGTRLTVT.

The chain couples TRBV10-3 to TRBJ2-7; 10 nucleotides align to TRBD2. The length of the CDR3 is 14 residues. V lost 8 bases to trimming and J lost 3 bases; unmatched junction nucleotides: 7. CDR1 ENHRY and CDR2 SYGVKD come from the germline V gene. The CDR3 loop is CAIHGASGSYEQYF. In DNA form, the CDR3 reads TGTGCCATCCACGGGGCTAGCGGGAGCTACGAGCAGTACTTC.

As DNA, the CDR3 is TGTGCCAGCAGCTTAGACCCTACTTGGTCCTACGAGCAGTACTTC. Its protein is CASSLDPTWSYEQYF. The chain has TRBV11-2 and TRBJ2-7; D uncertain. The CDR3 loop spans 15 amino acids. The V and J ends lost 0 bases and 1 base respectively, with 10 bases between them. Germline V gene sequence: CDR1 SGHAT, CDR2 FQNNGV.

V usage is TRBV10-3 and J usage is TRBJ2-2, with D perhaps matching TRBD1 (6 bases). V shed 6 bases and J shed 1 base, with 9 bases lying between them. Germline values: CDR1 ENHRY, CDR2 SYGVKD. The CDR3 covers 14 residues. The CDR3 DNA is TGTGCCATCAGCTCGGGACAGAACACCGGGGAGCTGTTTTTT. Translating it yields CAISSGQNTGELFF.

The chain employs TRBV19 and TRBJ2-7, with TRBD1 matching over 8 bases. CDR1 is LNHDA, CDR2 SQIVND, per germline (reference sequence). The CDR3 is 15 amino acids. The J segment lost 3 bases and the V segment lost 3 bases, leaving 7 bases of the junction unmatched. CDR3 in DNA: TGTGCCAGTAGTATCGGCCAGGGGGCAATCTACGAGCAGTACTTC. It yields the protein CASSIGQGAIYEQYF.

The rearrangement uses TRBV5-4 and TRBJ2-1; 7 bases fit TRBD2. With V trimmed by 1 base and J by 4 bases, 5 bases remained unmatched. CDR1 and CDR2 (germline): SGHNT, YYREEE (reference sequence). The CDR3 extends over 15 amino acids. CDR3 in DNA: TGTGCCAGCAGCTTGTACGCTAGCGGATACAATGAGCAGTTCTTC. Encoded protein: CASSLYASGYNEQFF.

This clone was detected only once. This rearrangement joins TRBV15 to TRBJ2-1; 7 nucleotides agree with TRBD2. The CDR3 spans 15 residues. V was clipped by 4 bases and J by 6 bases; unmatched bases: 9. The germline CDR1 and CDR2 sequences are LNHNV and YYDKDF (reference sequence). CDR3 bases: TGTGCCACCAGCATATCGGGGGAGGGGCCCAATGAGCAGTTCTTC. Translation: CATSISGEGPNEQFF.

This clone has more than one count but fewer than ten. As DNA, the CDR3 is TGTGCCATCAGGGGCCCGGACTCTTGGAACACTGAAGCTTTCTTT. Its translation: CAIRGPDSWNTEAFF. The J gene is TRBJ1-1, the V gene TRBV10-3; D remains ambiguous. This CDR3 contains 15 residues. Trimming removed 6 bases from V and 1 base from J, with 15 bases in between. Germline CDR1 and CDR2: ENHRY and SYGVKD.

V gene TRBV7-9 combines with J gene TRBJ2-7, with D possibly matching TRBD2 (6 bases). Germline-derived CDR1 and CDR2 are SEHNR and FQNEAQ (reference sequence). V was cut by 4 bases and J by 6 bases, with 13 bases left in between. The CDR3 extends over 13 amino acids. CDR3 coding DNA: TGTGCCAGCAGCTCGTGGACGGAGGGCGAGCAGTACTTC. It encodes CASSSWTEGEQYF.

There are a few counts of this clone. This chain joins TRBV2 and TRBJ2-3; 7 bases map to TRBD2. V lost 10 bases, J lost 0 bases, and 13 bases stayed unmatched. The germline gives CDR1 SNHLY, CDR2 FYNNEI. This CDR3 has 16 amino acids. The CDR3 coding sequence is TGTGCCACCCATTGGGGGGGGGTCACTAGCACAGATACGCAGTATTTT. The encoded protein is CATHWGGVTSTDTQYF.